The rows below give T cell receptor beta chains drawn from one sample of a study of T cell repertoires in aging, cancer and after chemotherapy. TCRdb reanalysed the multiplex PCR reads using MiXCR and keeps one entry per CDR3 protein. In the table there are approximately 5,900 distinct CDR3 sequences, roughly 29% of which are singletons. What was sequenced was blood. The receptors originated from a human donor in good health. Each CDR3 is given with its conserved first and last residue. Each record gives: V gene, CDR3 length, clone size, J gene, D gene, CDR3 protein, CDR3 DNA. The D gene is left open where the match is weak. Only some rows state a clone size, as once, few, many or a class for expanded clones.

v_gene: TRBV27; len: 16; abundance: NA; j_gene: TRBJ1-4; d_gene: NA; CDR3aa: CASSLLGDLGNEKLFF; CDR3nt: TGTGCCAGCAGCCTATTGGGGGACCTAGGTAATGAAAAACTGTTTTTT
v_gene: TRBV24-1; len: 16; abundance: NA; j_gene: TRBJ2-3; d_gene: NA; CDR3aa: CATSDTQQGSADTQYF; CDR3nt: TGTGCCACCAGTGATACACAACAGGGATCTGCAGATACGCAGTATTTT
v_gene: TRBV5-5; len: 15; abundance: NA; j_gene: TRBJ2-7; d_gene: NA; CDR3aa: CASSYRRGSSYEQYF; CDR3nt: TGTGCCAGCAGCTATCGCAGGGGTAGCTCCTACGAGCAGTACTTC
v_gene: TRBV20-1; len: 18; abundance: NA; j_gene: TRBJ2-7; d_gene: TRBD2; CDR3aa: CSARASGGQLAFRYEQYF; CDR3nt: TGCAGTGCTAGGGCTAGCGGGGGTCAGTTGGCTTTTAGGTACGAGCAGTACTTC
v_gene: TRBV11-3; len: 14; abundance: medium-sized; j_gene: TRBJ1-4; d_gene: NA; CDR3aa: CASSFGTGNEKLFF; CDR3nt: TGTGCCAGCAGCTTTGGGACGGGCAATGAAAAACTGTTTTTT
v_gene: TRBV5-1; len: 14; abundance: NA; j_gene: TRBJ2-2; d_gene: NA; CDR3aa: CASSPRPGAGELFF; CDR3nt: TGCGCCAGCAGCCCGAGACCGGGCGCCGGGGAGCTGTTTTTT
v_gene: TRBV12-3/TRBV12-4; len: 15; abundance: NA; j_gene: TRBJ1-1; d_gene: NA; CDR3aa: CASSARHVENTEAFF; CDR3nt: TGTGCCAGCAGTGCTCGACATGTCGAGAACACTGAAGCTTTCTTT
v_gene: TRBV28; len: 14; abundance: NA; j_gene: TRBJ1-4; d_gene: NA; CDR3aa: CASSFMGGNEKLFF; CDR3nt: TGTGCCAGCAGTTTTATGGGGGGTAATGAAAAACTGTTTTTT
v_gene: TRBV7-2; len: 15; abundance: NA; j_gene: TRBJ1-4; d_gene: NA; CDR3aa: CASSPGRQLNEKLFF; CDR3nt: TGTGCCAGCAGCCCGGGGAGGCAGCTTAATGAAAAACTGTTTTTT
v_gene: TRBV6-1; len: 18; abundance: NA; j_gene: TRBJ2-6; d_gene: NA; CDR3aa: CASSEVRPGGAGANVLTF; CDR3nt: TGTGCCAGCAGTGAAGTAAGGCCAGGGGGGGCCGGGGCCAACGTCCTGACTTTC
v_gene: TRBV7-2; len: 16; abundance: once; j_gene: TRBJ1-4; d_gene: NA; CDR3aa: CASSDNPTATNEKLFF; CDR3nt: TGTGCCAGCAGTGACAACCCGACCGCCACTAATGAAAAACTGTTTTTT
v_gene: TRBV6-2/TRBV6-3; len: 14; abundance: few; j_gene: TRBJ2-1; d_gene: TRBD1; CDR3aa: CASSYSTGGNEQFF; CDR3nt: TGTGCCAGCAGTTACTCGACAGGGGGCAATGAGCAGTTCTTC
v_gene: TRBV6-5; len: 12; abundance: few; j_gene: TRBJ1-2; d_gene: NA; CDR3aa: CASSPGLAGYTF; CDR3nt: TGTGCCAGCAGTCCCGGCTTGGCTGGCTACACCTTC
v_gene: TRBV5-4; len: 16; abundance: NA; j_gene: TRBJ1-3; d_gene: TRBD1; CDR3aa: CASSLDRGDSGNTIYF; CDR3nt: TGTGCCAGCAGCTTGGACAGGGGGGACTCTGGAAACACCATATATTTT
v_gene: TRBV6-5; len: 20; abundance: few; j_gene: TRBJ2-6; d_gene: TRBD1; CDR3aa: CASSYGLGTGRREGANVLTF; CDR3nt: TGTGCCAGCAGTTACGGGTTGGGGACAGGGCGTCGGGAGGGGGCCAACGTCCTGACTTTC
v_gene: TRBV27; len: 14; abundance: medium-sized; j_gene: TRBJ2-1; d_gene: NA; CDR3aa: CASSDLSDYNEQFF; CDR3nt: TGTGCCAGCAGCGACCTTAGCGACTACAATGAGCAGTTCTTC
v_gene: TRBV15; len: 15; abundance: once; j_gene: TRBJ2-7; d_gene: TRBD1; CDR3aa: CATSRGGTGAGEQYF; CDR3nt: TGTGCCACCAGCAGAGGGGGGACAGGGGCCGGGGAGCAGTACTTC